The entry below describes one T cell receptor (beta chain). Its antigen remains unidentified. This entry belongs to a study of PD-L1 blockade in urothelial cancer. Study-wide background: Males with bladder-origin urothelial cancer constituted most of the roughly 29 patients. Regarding the study as a whole: Durable-benefit cases showed more tumor-associated blood clone expansion at 3 weeks.

Germline V gene data show CDR1 as SGHRS and CDR2 as YFSETQ. J lost 3 bases, V lost 2 bases, and 1 base had no gene match. CDR3 length: 13 residues. Sequencing used immunoSEQ multiplex PCR; TCRdb keeps in-frame clones, though not all of them. The sample includes about 48,000 clones, around 88% of them seen just once. Time point meaning: peripheral blood 6 weeks after treatment start. The sequence was collected from a man aged 60 to 69 with urothelial cancer. The V gene is TRBV5-1, the J gene TRBJ2-5, with 7 nucleotides matching TRBD1. The sequencing here drew on PBMCs, taken around atezolizumab (anti-PD-L1) treatment. CDR3 in DNA: TGCGCCAGCAGCTTCACAGGGGAAGAGACCCAGTACTTC. This sequence encodes CASSFTGEETQYF.